This T cell receptor (beta chain) is drawn from a study of control samples from healthy donors and cancer patients. This CDR3 is built from 15 residues. The germline V gene encodes CDR1 LGHNA and CDR2 YNFKEQ. The V end was cut by 1 base, the J end by 1 base, with 10 bases between. Profiled with immunoSEQ multiplex PCR; TCRdb holds only in-frame clones, not every one. The repertoire holds 150,000 or so clones, with 90% to 95% as singletons. The TCR sequence derives from a man younger than 35 in good health. The chain recombines TRBV4-2 with TRBJ1-1; D gene uncertain. What was sequenced was blood. Written as DNA, the CDR3 is TGTGCCAGCAGCCAAGGTATCACGGAGAACACTGAAGCTTTCTTT. Its translation: CASSQGITENTEAFF.